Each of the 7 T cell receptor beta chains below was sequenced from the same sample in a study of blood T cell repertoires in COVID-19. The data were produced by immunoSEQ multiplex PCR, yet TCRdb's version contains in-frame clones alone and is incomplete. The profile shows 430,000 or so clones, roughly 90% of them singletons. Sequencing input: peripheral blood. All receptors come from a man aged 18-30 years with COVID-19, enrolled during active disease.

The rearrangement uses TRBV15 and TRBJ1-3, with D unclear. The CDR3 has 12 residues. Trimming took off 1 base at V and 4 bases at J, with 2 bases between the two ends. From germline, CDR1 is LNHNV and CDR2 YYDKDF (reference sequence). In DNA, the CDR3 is TGTGCCACCAGCAGAGCAGGAAACACCATATATTTT. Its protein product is CATSRAGNTIYF.

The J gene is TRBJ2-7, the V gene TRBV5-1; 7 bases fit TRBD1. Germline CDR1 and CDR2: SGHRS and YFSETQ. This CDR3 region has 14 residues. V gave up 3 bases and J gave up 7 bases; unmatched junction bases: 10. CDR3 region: CASSSGQYIQEQYF. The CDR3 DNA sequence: TGCGCCAGCAGCTCGGGACAGTATATTCAGGAGCAGTACTTC. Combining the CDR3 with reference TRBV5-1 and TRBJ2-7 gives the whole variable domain KAGVTQTPRYLIKTRGQQVTLSCSPISGHRSVSWYQQTPGQGLQFLFEYFSETQRNKGNFPGRFSGRQFSNSRSEMNVSTLELGDSALYLCASSSGQYIQEQYFGPGTRLTVT.

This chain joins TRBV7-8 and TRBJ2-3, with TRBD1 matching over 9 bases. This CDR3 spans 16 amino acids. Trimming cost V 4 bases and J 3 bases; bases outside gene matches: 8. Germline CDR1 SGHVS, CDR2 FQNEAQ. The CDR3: CASSSLRDRDTDTQYF. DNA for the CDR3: TGTGCCAGCAGCTCCCTCCGGGACAGGGATACAGATACGCAGTATTTT.

CDR3 amino acids: CASSEAGGVTGELFF. CDR3 sequence (DNA): TGTGCCAGCAGCGAAGCGGGGGGAGTCACCGGGGAGCTGTTTTTT. This chain links TRBV6-2 or TRBV6-3 with TRBJ2-2, with 9 bases fitting TRBD2. Germline V CDR1 and CDR2: MNHEY, SVGEGT. The CDR3 extends over 15 amino acids. Trimming at V came to 6 bases and at J to 4 bases, leaving 6 bases not matched to a gene.

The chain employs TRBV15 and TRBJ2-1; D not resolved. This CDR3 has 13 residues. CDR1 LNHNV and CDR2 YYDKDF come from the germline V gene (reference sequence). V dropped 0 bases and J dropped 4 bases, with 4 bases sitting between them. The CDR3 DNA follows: TGTGCCACCAGCAGAGAAGCATACAATGAGCAGTTCTTC. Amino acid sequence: CATSREAYNEQFF.

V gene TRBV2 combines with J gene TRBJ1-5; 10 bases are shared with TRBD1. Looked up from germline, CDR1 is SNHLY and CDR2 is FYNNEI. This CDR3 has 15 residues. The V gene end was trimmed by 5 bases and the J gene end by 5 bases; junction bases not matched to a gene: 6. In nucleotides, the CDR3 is TGTGCCAGCAGTACCCTAGGGACAGGGGATCAGCCCCAGCATTTT. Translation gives CASSTLGTGDQPQHF.

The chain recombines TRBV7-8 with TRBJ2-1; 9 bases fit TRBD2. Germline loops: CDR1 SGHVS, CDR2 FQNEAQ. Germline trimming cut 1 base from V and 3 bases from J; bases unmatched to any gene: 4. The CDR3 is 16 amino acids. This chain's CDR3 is CASSLVVAGDYNEQFF. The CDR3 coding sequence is TGTGCCAGCAGCTTAGTAGTAGCGGGAGACTACAATGAGCAGTTCTTC.